These 20 T cell receptor beta chains were sequenced from one sample in a study of beta chain features in type 1 diabetes. Expressed TCRB transcripts were sequenced after all isolated RNA was converted to cDNA. Measured with immunoSEQ multiplex PCR; TCRdb has only the in-frame clones, and not every one. The table has under 150,000 clones, 6.9% seen once. Sequencing used central memory CD4+ T cells from blood. The receptors shown here come from a woman in her 30s in good health.

There are many counts of this clone. The chain recombines TRBV4-2 with TRBJ2-3; a weak D match, TRBD2 (6 bases). The CDR3 runs 16 residues. Germline lookup yields CDR1 LGHNA and CDR2 YNFKEQ. Between the trimmed V and J ends, which lost 1 base and 4 bases, there was a span of 15 bases. CDR3 DNA: TGTGCCAGCAGCCAAGGAGTTGGCAGGGAGGCAGATACGCAGTATTTT. It translates to CASSQGVGREADTQYF.

A remark on this clone: The same CDR3 can be traced to other DNA sequences in this sample. V gene TRBV11-2 combines with J gene TRBJ2-3, with 10 nucleotides matching TRBD2. Per the germline V gene, CDR1 is SGHAT and CDR2 is FQNNGV. The CDR3 runs 17 residues. J was trimmed by 3 bases and V by 1 base; bases with no gene match: 7. DNA of the CDR3: TGTGCCAGCAGCTTAGGGGTAGCGGGAGGTGGAACAGATACGCAGTATTTT. It is translated as CASSLGVAGGGTDTQYF.

The V gene is TRBV28, the J gene TRBJ2-1; possibly TRBD1 for D (6 bases). Germline-derived CDR1 and CDR2 are MDHEN and SYDVKM. This CDR3 region has 13 residues. The V end was cut by 8 bases, the J end by 7 bases, with 15 bases between. The CDR3 spells CASVDSMRNEQFF. In DNA form, the CDR3 reads TGTGCCAGCGTGGACAGCATGAGGAATGAGCAGTTCTTC.

This clone has more than one count but fewer than ten. The J gene is TRBJ2-4, the V gene TRBV7-2, with D possibly TRBD2 on 6 matching bases. The CDR3 is 17 amino acids. The V gene lost 5 bases and the J gene lost 2 bases, with 19 bases spanning the gap. The germline V gene encodes CDR1 SGHTA and CDR2 FQGNSA. CDR3 sequence: CASSPPGIGGTKNIQYF. CDR3 DNA: TGTGCCAGCAGCCCCCCAGGGATTGGCGGGACCAAAAACATTCAGTACTTC.

This clone showed up just a few times. The chain uses TRBV18 and TRBJ2-1; perhaps TRBD2 as D (6 bases). V was cut by 6 bases and J by 8 bases, with 11 bases left in between. The germline gives CDR1 KGHSH, CDR2 LQKENI. The CDR3 has 12 amino acids. CDR3 nucleotide sequence: TGTGCCAGCTCTCCTCAGCGGGATGAGCAGTTCTTC. Translation gives CASSPQRDEQFF.

J is TRBJ2-3 and V is TRBV7-8, with 10 bases lining up with TRBD2. This CDR3 is built from 17 residues. Germline CDR1 reads SGHVS; CDR2 reads FQNEAQ. V lost 5 bases and J lost 8; bases outside the gene matches: 16. CDR3 residues: CASSSLGSSGRSVTQYF. The CDR3 bases are TGTGCCAGCAGCAGCTTAGGGTCTAGCGGGAGATCAGTTACGCAGTATTTT.

V usage is TRBV11-2 and J usage is TRBJ2-2; D is perhaps TRBD1 (6 bases). V shed 5 bases and J shed 0 bases, with 10 bases lying between them. CDR1 and CDR2 (germline): SGHAT, FQNNGV. CDR3 length equals 15 residues. CDR3 in DNA: TGTGCCAGCAGCCCCGGGACACCGAACACCGGGGAGCTGTTTTTT. Residues: CASSPGTPNTGELFF.

This clone has only a few counts. The chain joins TRBV27 to TRBJ2-5, with a tentative D call TRBD2 (6 bases). CDR1 and CDR2 from the germline V gene are MNHEY and SMNVEV (reference sequence). This CDR3 contains 14 residues. The germline V and J ends were trimmed by 4 bases and 1 base, with 10 bases remaining between them. CDR3 sequence reads: CASSSRGRQETQYF. CDR3 DNA: TGTGCCAGCAGTTCGCGGGGCCGCCAAGAGACCCAGTACTTC.

V usage is TRBV7-3 and J usage is TRBJ2-1; 9 nucleotides line up with TRBD2. Unmatched junction bases numbered 5, after V lost 2 bases and J lost 6 bases. The CDR3 has 15 residues. Germline loops: CDR1 SGHTA, CDR2 FQGTGA. The CDR3 loop reads CASSLGGRGGNEQFF. The DNA for the CDR3 is TGTGCCAGCAGCTTAGGCGGGAGGGGGGGCAATGAGCAGTTCTTC.

The chain is built from TRBV6-1 and TRBJ1-4, with 7 bases lining up with TRBD1. Germline CDR1 reads MNHNS; CDR2 reads SASEGT. This CDR3 contains 12 residues. The ends lost 5 bases at V and 17 bases at J; junction bases unmatched: 11. The chain's CDR3 is CASSTRGGGFFF. The DNA for the CDR3 is TGTGCCAGCAGTACCCGTGGAGGGGGCTTCTTTTTT.

The rearrangement uses TRBV5-4 and TRBJ2-2; 10 bases are shared with TRBD2. J was trimmed by 3 bases and V by 0 bases; bases with no gene match: 8. The CDR3 covers 18 residues. Looked up from germline, CDR1 is SGHNT and CDR2 is YYREEE (reference sequence). CDR3 loop: CASSLGALSGRYTGELFF. CDR3 nucleotides: TGTGCCAGCAGCTTGGGAGCCCTTAGCGGGAGGTACACCGGGGAGCTGTTTTTT.

By proportion, this clone is medium-sized. The chain employs TRBV29-1 and TRBJ2-4, with TRBD2 matching over 8 bases. From germline, CDR1 is SQVTM and CDR2 ANQGSEA. This CDR3 is built from 15 residues. V was clipped by 3 bases and J by 8 bases; unmatched bases: 12. This CDR3 is CSVDGVGRGTDIQYF. CDR3 coding DNA: TGCAGCGTTGATGGCGTCGGGAGGGGGACGGACATTCAGTACTTC.

The V gene is TRBV19, the J gene TRBJ2-3; D is undetermined. Germline loops: CDR1 LNHDA, CDR2 SQIVND (reference sequence). Trimming cost V 5 bases and J 0 bases, with 12 bases left between them. The CDR3 contains 15 residues. CDR3 amino acids: CASSDYTSSTDTQYF. In DNA form, the CDR3 reads TGTGCCAGTAGTGATTACACCTCTAGCACAGATACGCAGTATTTT.

The gene calls are TRBV5-1 and TRBJ2-1; the match to TRBD1 covers 8 bases. Germline V gene sequence: CDR1 SGHRS, CDR2 YFSETQ. V lost 4 bases, J lost 0 bases, and 6 bases stayed unmatched. The CDR3 has 16 residues. Here the CDR3 reads CASSRTGQGSYNEQFF. The DNA of the CDR3 is TGCGCCAGCAGCAGGACAGGACAGGGCTCCTACAATGAGCAGTTCTTC. The full variable domain, in which reference TRBV5-1 and TRBJ2-1 provide the parts outside the CDR3, is KAGVTQTPRYLIKTRGQQVTLSCSPISGHRSVSWYQQTPGQGLQFLFEYFSETQRNKGNFPGRFSGRQFSNSRSEMNVSTLELGDSALYLCASSRTGQGSYNEQFFGPGTRLTVL.

This chain joins TRBV7-8 and TRBJ2-7; TRBD2 aligns across 8 bases. V trimming: 5 bases; J trimming: 4 bases; junction bases outside the gene matches: 10. CDR1 is SGHVS, CDR2 FQNEAQ, per germline. This CDR3 is 15 amino acids long. Here the CDR3 reads CASSPRTGREYEQYF. Here the CDR3 DNA reads TGTGCCAGCAGCCCAAGAACCGGGAGGGAGTACGAGCAGTACTTC.

In its sample, this clone was seen a few times. The chain has TRBV6-1 and TRBJ2-1; D is uncertain. The CDR3 covers 13 residues. The V gene lost 7 bases and the J gene lost 7 bases, with 14 bases spanning the gap. The germline gives CDR1 MNHNS, CDR2 SASEGT. CDR3 nucleotide sequence: TGTGCCAGCACTTTAATAAGCTTGAATGAGCAGTTCTTC. Translated, it gives CASTLISLNEQFF.

The V and J genes are TRBV14 and TRBJ2-3; 7 nucleotides align to TRBD2. V was clipped by 5 bases and J by 6 bases; unmatched bases: 11. Per germline, CDR1 SGHDN and CDR2 FVKESK. The CDR3 is made up of 15 amino acids. The CDR3 loop is CASSNPSGPLDTQYF. As DNA, the CDR3 is TGTGCCAGCAGCAACCCTAGCGGTCCTTTGGATACGCAGTATTTT.

This clone was counted a few times. The rearrangement links TRBV14 to TRBJ1-5; TRBD1 matches at 8 bases. The CDR3 has 14 amino acids. Germline CDR1 SGHDN, CDR2 FVKESK. V lost 5 bases and J lost 3; bases outside the gene matches: 3. CDR3 nucleotides: TGTGCCAGCAGCAGACAGGGGCTCAATCAGCCCCAGCATTTT. This sequence encodes CASSRQGLNQPQHF.

The chain has TRBV29-1 and TRBJ1-2; D is uncertain. Trimming took 6 bases from V and 2 from J, leaving 13 bases between them. The CDR3 runs to 13 residues. Germline V gives CDR1 SQVTM, CDR2 ANQGSEA. DNA of the CDR3: TGCAGCGTCTCACGGGATTCGAACTATGGCTACACCTTC. Amino acids: CSVSRDSNYGYTF.

This clone was found a few times. The chain joins TRBV5-1 to TRBJ1-2; 8 bases fit TRBD1. CDR1 SGHRS and CDR2 YFSETQ come from the germline V gene. The V and J ends lost 4 bases and 1 base, in that order; junction bases with no gene match: 3. This CDR3 contains 14 residues. CDR3 in amino acids: CASSLGQGNYGYTF. For the CDR3, the DNA is TGCGCCAGCAGCCTCGGACAGGGTAACTATGGCTACACCTTC.